A single sample is the source of the 3 T cell receptor beta chains below, sequenced in a study of blood T cell repertoires in COVID-19. Sequencing was performed with immunoSEQ multiplex PCR; in TCRdb, only in-frame clones are kept and a portion is missing. The sample has a few hundred thousand clones; around 83% are singletons. Material: PBMCs or T cells enriched from blood (not recorded which). The origin of the receptors is a woman between 50 and 59 years old who had recovered from COVID-19.

The genes are TRBV4-3 and TRBJ2-3, with D possibly being TRBD2 (7 bases). Trimming took 0 bases from V and 0 from J, leaving 10 bases between them. Germline V gives CDR1 LGHNA, CDR2 YSLEER. This CDR3 comprises 16 residues. CDR3 in amino acids: CASSQDRGASTDTQYF. The CDR3 region has the DNA TGCGCCAGCAGCCAAGATCGGGGGGCAAGCACAGATACGCAGTATTTT.

The chain links TRBV7-9 to TRBJ2-1; 9 bases agree with TRBD2. Germline V gene lookup returns CDR1 SEHNR and CDR2 FQNEAQ (reference sequence). The CDR3 has 16 amino acids. The trim removed 1 base at V and 1 base at J, leaving 2 bases unmatched. The CDR3 nucleotides read TGTGCCAGCAGCTTAGTGAGCGGGAGGTCCTACAATGAGCAGTTCTTC. The encoded protein is CASSLVSGRSYNEQFF.

This clone was seen a single time. The V and J genes are TRBV3-1 (or the pseudogene TRBV3-2) and TRBJ1-2, with TRBD1 identical over 12 bases. The V gene's germline CDR1 is LGHDT and CDR2 YNNKEL (reference sequence). Germline trimming cut 4 bases from V and 2 bases from J; bases unmatched to any gene: 5. This CDR3 has 16 amino acids. The CDR3 is CASSRDRGRPNYGYTF. The CDR3 DNA reads as TGTGCCAGCAGCCGGGACAGGGGGCGCCCCAACTATGGCTACACCTTC.